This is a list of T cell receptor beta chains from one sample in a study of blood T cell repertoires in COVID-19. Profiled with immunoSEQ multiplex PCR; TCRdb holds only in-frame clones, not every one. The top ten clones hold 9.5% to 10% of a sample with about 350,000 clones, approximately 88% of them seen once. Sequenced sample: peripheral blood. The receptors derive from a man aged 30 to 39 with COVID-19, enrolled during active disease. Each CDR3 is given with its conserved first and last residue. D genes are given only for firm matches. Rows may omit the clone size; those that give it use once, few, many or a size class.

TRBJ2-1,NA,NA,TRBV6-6,TGTGCCAGCAGTGACAGCGCTCTACCCTACAATGAGCAGTTCTTC,CASSDSALPYNEQFF
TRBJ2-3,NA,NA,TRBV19,TGTGCCAGTAGTAACAGGGTAGGCGCAGATACGCAGTATTTT,CASSNRVGADTQYF
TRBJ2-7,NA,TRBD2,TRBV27,TGTGCCAGCAGTCCCCCCACAGCGGGGATTATCTACGAGCAGTACTTC,CASSPPTAGIIYEQYF
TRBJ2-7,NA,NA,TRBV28,TGTGCCAGCAGTTTTCGGGGACACACACCATACGAGCAGTACTTC,CASSFRGHTPYEQYF
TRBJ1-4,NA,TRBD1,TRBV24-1,TGTGCCACCAGTGAGACCGGGACAGGAACCGAAAAACTGTTTTTT,CATSETGTGTEKLFF
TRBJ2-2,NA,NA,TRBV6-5,TGTGCCAGCAGAACAGCTTTTGCCGGGGAGCTGTTTTTT,CASRTAFAGELFF
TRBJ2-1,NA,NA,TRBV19,TGTGCCAGTAGTATTTTTGAGGGCGGAGGCCAACAGTTCTTC,CASSIFEGGGQQFF
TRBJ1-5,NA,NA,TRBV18,TGTGCCAGCTCACTTTACAGGGATAGCAATCAGCCCCAGCATTTT,CASSLYRDSNQPQHF
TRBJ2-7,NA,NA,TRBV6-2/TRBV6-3,TGTGCCAGCAGTCAGGGGACAGAGCAGTACTTC,CASSQGTEQYF
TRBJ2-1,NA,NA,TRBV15,TGTGCCACCAGCAGAGGTCTTAATGAGCAGTTCTTC,CATSRGLNEQFF
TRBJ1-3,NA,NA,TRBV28,TGTGCCAGCAGAGGGGACACTGGAAACACCATATATTTT,CASRGDTGNTIYF
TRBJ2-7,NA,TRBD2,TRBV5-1,TGCGCCAGCAGGCCCGCGGGGGGGGACGAGCAGTACTTC,CASRPAGGDEQYF
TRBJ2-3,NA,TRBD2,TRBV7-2,TGTGCCAGCAGCCGGTCAGGGGCGGGGGGGCCTGACACAGATACGCAGTATTTT,CASSRSGAGGPDTDTQYF
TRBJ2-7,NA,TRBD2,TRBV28,TGTGCCAGCAGTGGGAGGGTCGCCCCCTACGAGCAGTACTTC,CASSGRVAPYEQYF
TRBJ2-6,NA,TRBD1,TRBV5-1,TGCGCCACCAAGACAGGGGGCTCATCCGGGGCCAACGTCCTGACTTTC,CATKTGGSSGANVLTF
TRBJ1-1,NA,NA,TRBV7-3,TGTGCCAGCAGCCCGGCGGGGGCTCACACTGAAGCTTTCTTT,CASSPAGAHTEAFF
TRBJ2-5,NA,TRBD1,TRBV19,TGTGCCAGTAGTATATTCGCTAGGGCAGGGGGCTTTGAGACCCAGTACTTC,CASSIFARAGGFETQYF
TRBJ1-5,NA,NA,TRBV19,TGTGCCAGTAGTCCAAGACAGACAAGCAATCAGCCCCAGCATTTT,CASSPRQTSNQPQHF
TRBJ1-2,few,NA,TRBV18,TGTGCCAGCTCACCCCCCGCAGGGGACGGCTACACCTTC,CASSPPAGDGYTF
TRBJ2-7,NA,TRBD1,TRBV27,TGTGCCAGCAGTTACAGCCTGGGACAGTTGAGCTACGAGCAGTACTTC,CASSYSLGQLSYEQYF
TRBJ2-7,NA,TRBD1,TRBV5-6,TGTGCCAGCAGCTTGAGAACGGGACAGGGGTACTACGAGCAGTACTTC,CASSLRTGQGYYEQYF
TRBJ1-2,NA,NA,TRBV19,TGTGCCAGTAGGGCGACAGCCTATGGCTACACCTTC,CASRATAYGYTF
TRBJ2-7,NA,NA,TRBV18,TGTGCCAGCTCGGCGCGGGACCGAGGGTACGAGCAGTACTTC,CASSARDRGYEQYF
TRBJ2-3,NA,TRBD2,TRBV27,TGTGCCAGCAGTTTCCTAGCGGGAGGCACAGATACGCAGTATTTT,CASSFLAGGTDTQYF
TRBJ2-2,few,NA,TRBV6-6,TGTGCCAGCAGCCCTAGAGGCGCTAACACCGGGGAGCTGTTTTTT,CASSPRGANTGELFF
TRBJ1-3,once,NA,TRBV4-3,TGCGCCAGCAGCCATGACCTTGTTGGAGGGAGAGAAGACACCATATATTTT,CASSHDLVGGREDTIYF
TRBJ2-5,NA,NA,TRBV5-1,TGCGCCAGCAGCTTGGGGCCCGGGGGAGAGACCCAGTACTTC,CASSLGPGGETQYF
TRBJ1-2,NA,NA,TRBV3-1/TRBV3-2,TGTGCCAGCACCCTACAGGGCTCGGACTATGGCTACACCTTC,CASTLQGSDYGYTF
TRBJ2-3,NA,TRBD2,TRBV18,TGTGCCAGCTCACCAAGACGGGAGCGGGAGAGCACAGATACGCAGTATTTT,CASSPRRERESTDTQYF
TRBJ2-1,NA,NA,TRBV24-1,TGTGCCACCAGCACGCAGGGCAATGAGCAGTTCTTC,CATSTQGNEQFF
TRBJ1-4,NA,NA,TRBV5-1,TGCGCCAGCAGTTGGGGCCTTAATGAAAAACTGTTTTTT,CASSWGLNEKLFF
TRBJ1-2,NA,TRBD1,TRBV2,TGTGCCAGCGGGGGACAGGGGAACTATGGCTACACCTTC,CASGGQGNYGYTF
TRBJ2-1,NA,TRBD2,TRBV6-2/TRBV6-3,TGTGCCAGCAGCAGAAGGACTAGCGGCTACAATGAGCAGTTCTTC,CASSRRTSGYNEQFF
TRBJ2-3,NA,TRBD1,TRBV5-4,TGTGCCAGCAGCTACCAAAGGGGGCTAGGCACAGATACGCAGTATTTT,CASSYQRGLGTDTQYF
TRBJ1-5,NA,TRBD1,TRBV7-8,TGTGCCAGCAGCCCGGACAGGGGAGGCAATCAGCCCCAGCATTTT,CASSPDRGGNQPQHF
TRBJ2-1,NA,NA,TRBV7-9,TGTGCCAGCAGCTTAGGGGCAGGGCTATTCTTTTACAATGAGCAGTTCTTC,CASSLGAGLFFYNEQFF
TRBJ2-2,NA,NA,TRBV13,TGTGCCAGCAGCTCCAAAGGACATCCCACCGGGGAGCTGTTTTTT,CASSSKGHPTGELFF
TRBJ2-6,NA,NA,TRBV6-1,TGTGCCAGCAGTGAACAGTGGGCCTCTGGGGCCAACGTCCTGACTTTC,CASSEQWASGANVLTF
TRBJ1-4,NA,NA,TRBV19,TGTGCCAGTAGTCAAATGGGGGCAGCACCAACTAATGAAAAACTGTTTTTT,CASSQMGAAPTNEKLFF
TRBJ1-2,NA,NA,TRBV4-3,TGCGCCAGCAGCCAAGGCGCAGGGAATCTATACTATGGCTACACCTTC,CASSQGAGNLYYGYTF
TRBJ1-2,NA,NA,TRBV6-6,TGTGCCAGCAGCCCAAACTATGGCTACACCTTC,CASSPNYGYTF
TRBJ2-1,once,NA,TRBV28,TGTGCCAGCAGTTATCCTAGCGCCAATGAGCAGTTCTTC,CASSYPSANEQFF
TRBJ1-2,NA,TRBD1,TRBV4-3,TGCGCCAGCAGCCAAGTGCACTCAGGGGGCTATGGCTACACCTTC,CASSQVHSGGYGYTF
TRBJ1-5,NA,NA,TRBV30,TGTGCCTGGAGGATTGGACAGACGACGACGGAGCCCCAGCATTTT,CAWRIGQTTTEPQHF
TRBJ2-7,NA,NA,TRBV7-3,TGTGCCAGCAGCCGGTTCACTAGTTACGAGCAGTACTTC,CASSRFTSYEQYF
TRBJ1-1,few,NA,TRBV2,TGTGCCAGCAGTGAAGACAGGGCCACTGAAGCTTTCTTT,CASSEDRATEAFF
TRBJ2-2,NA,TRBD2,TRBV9,TGTGCCAGCAGCGGGGTAGCGGGGACGACCGGGGAGCTGTTTTTT,CASSGVAGTTGELFF
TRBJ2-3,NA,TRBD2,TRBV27,TGTGCCAGCAGTTTAGACCCTAGCGGGGGCCTACGGGATACGCAGTATTTT,CASSLDPSGGLRDTQYF
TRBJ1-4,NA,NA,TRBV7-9,TGTGCCAGCAGCCCACACTGGAGGGGAACGGAAAAACTGTTTTTT,CASSPHWRGTEKLFF
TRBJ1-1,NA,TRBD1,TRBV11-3,TGTGCCAGCAGCTCGGGGACAGGGGGGAACACTGAAGCTTTCTTT,CASSSGTGGNTEAFF
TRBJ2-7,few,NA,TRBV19,TGTGCCAGTAGTCCTTCTAGTGGATTCTACGAGCAGTACTTC,CASSPSSGFYEQYF
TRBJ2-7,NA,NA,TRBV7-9,TGTGCCAGCAGTAAACAGGGATACGAGCAGTACTTC,CASSKQGYEQYF
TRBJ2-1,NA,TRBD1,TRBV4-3,TGCGCCAGCAGCCAAGATGTTACGCGGACAGGTAACTACAATGAGCAGTTCTTC,CASSQDVTRTGNYNEQFF
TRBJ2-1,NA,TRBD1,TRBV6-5,TGTGCCAGCAGTTACGGGACAGGGTTTCGAAGGCATGAGCAGTTCTTC,CASSYGTGFRRHEQFF
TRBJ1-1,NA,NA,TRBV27,TGTGCCAGTAGGGGACAGAACACTGAAGCTTTCTTT,CASRGQNTEAFF
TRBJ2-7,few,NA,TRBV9,TGTGCCAGCAGCGAGAGCCTCAACTCCTACGAGCAGTACTTC,CASSESLNSYEQYF
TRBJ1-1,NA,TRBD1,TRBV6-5,TGTGCCTCCCGACGCGACAGGGTTGGCTCTGAAGCTTTCTTT,CASRRDRVGSEAFF